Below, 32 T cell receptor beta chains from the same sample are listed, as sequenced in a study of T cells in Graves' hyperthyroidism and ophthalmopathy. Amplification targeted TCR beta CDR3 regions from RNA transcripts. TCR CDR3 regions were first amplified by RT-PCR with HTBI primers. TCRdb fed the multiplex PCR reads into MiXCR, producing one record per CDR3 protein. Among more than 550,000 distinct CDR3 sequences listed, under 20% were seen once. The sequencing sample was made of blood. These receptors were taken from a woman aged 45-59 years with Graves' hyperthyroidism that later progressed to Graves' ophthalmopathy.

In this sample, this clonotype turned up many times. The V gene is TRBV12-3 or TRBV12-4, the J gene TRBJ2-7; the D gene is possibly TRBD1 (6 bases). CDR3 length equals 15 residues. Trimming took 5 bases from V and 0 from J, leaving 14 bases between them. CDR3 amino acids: CASSPSWDNSYEQYF. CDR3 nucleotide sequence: TGTGCCAGCAGTCCCTCCTGGGACAACTCCTACGAGCAGTACTTC.

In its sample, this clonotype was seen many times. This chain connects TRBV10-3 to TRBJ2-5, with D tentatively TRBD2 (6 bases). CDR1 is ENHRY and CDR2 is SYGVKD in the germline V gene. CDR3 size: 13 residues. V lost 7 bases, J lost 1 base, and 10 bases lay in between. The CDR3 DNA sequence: TGTGCCATCACTGGCGGGGCCCAAGAGACCCAGTACTTC. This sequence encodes CAITGGAQETQYF.

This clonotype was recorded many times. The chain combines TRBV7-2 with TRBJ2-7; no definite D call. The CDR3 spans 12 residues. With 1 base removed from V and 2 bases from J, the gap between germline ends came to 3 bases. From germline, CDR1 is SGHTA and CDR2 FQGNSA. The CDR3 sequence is CASSLVTYEQYF. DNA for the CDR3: TGTGCCAGCAGCTTAGTGACCTACGAGCAGTACTTC. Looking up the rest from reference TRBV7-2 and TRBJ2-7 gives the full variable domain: GAGVSQSPSNKVTEKGKDVELRCDPISGHTALYWYRQSLGQGLEFLIYFQGNSAPDKSGLPSDRFSAERTGGSVSTLTIQRTQQEDSAVYLCASSLVTYEQYFGPGTRLTVT.

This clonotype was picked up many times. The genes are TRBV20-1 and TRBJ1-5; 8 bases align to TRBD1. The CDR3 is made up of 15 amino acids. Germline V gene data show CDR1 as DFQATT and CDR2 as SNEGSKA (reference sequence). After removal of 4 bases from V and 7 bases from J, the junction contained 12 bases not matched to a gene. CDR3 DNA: TGCAGTGCTAACTCTTTGGGGGGGACAGGACAGCCCCAGCATTTT. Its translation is CSANSLGGTGQPQHF.

The CDR3 coding sequence is TGCAGCGTCAAAAGAACAGATACGCAGTATTTT. Protein: CSVKRTDTQYF. The rearrangement uses TRBV20-1 and TRBJ2-3, with D uncertain. Per germline, CDR1 DFQATT and CDR2 SNEGSKA (reference sequence). CDR3 length: 11 residues.

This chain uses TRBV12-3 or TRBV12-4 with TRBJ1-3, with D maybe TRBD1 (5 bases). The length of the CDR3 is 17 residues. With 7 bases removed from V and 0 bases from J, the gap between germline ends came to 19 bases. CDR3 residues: CASTRDGISLSGNTIYF. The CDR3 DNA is TGTGCCAGCACCAGGGACGGTATATCACTCTCTGGAAACACCATATATTTT.

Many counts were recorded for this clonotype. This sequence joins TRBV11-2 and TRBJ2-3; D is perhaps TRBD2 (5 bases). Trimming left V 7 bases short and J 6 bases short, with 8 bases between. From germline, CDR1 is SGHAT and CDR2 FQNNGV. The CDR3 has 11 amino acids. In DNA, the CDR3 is TGTGCCAGCACCACGGGGGATACGCAGTATTTT. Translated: CASTTGDTQYF.

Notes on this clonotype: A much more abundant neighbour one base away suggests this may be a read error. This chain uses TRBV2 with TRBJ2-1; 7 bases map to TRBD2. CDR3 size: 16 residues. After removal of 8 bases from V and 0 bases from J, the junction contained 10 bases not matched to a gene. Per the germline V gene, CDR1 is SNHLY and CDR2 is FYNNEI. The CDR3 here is CASGTAGVHSYNEQFF. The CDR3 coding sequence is TGTGCCAGCGGTACGGCGGGGGTTCACTCCTACAATGAGCAGTTCTTC.

The DNA for the CDR3 is TGTGCCAGCAGTTACTCGATTATGGGCACGAACACTGAAGCTTTCTTT. Translated: CASSYSIMGTNTEAFF. The chain links TRBV6-5 to TRBJ1-1; D unclear. The CDR3 length is 16 residues. V was trimmed by 0 bases and J by 1 base, leaving 12 bases between them. Germline CDR1 is MNHEY and CDR2 is SVGAGI.

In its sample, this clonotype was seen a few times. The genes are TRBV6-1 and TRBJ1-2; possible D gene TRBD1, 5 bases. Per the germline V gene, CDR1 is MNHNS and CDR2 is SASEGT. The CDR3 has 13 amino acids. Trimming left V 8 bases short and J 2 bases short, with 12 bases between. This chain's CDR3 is CASDLGDNYGYTF. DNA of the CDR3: TGTGCCAGCGACTTGGGGGACAACTATGGCTACACCTTC.

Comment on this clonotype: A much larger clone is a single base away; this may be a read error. CDR3 loop: CASSLDPGSAGGDTQYF. The CDR3 bases are TGCGCCAGCAGCTTGGACCCCGGTAGTGCTGGGGGAGATACGCAGTATTTT. The V and J genes are TRBV5-1 and TRBJ2-3, with D perhaps given as TRBD1 or TRBD2 (5 bases each). V dropped 0 bases and J dropped 5 bases, with 19 bases sitting between them. The CDR3 runs 17 residues. Looked up from germline, CDR1 is SGHRS and CDR2 is YFSETQ.

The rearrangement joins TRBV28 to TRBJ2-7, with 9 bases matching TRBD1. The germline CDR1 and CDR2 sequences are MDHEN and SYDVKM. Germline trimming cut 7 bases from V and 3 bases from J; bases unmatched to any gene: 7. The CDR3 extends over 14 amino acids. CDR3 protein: CASKTGTGNYEQYF. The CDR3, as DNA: TGTGCCAGCAAAACCGGGACAGGGAACTACGAGCAGTACTTC.

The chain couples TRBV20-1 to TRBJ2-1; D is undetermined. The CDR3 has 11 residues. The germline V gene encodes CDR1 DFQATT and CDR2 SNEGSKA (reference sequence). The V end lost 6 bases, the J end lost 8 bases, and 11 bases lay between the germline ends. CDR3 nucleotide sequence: TGCAGTGCAAGGGCGGTCTATGAGCAGTTCTTC. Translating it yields CSARAVYEQFF.

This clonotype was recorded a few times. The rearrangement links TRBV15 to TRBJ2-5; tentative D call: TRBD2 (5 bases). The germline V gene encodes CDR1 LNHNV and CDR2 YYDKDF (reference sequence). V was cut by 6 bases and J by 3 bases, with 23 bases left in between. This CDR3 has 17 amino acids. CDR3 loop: CATRPRGSPRPEETQYF. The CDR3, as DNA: TGTGCCACCAGGCCGAGAGGGTCCCCGAGACCCGAAGAGACCCAGTACTTC.

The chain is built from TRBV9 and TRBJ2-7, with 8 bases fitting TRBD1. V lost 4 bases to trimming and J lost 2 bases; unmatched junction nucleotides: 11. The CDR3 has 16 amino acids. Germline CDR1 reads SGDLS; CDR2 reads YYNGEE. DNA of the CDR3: TGTGCCAGCAGCCCCCCCCCGGGACAGGACACCTACGAGCAGTACTTC. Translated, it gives CASSPPPGQDTYEQYF. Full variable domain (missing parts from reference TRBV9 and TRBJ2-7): DSGVTQTPKHLITATGQRVTLRCSPRSGDLSVYWYQQSLDQGLQFLIQYYNGEERAKGNILERFSAQQFPDLHSELNLSSLELGDSALYFCASSPPPGQDTYEQYFGPGTRLTVT.

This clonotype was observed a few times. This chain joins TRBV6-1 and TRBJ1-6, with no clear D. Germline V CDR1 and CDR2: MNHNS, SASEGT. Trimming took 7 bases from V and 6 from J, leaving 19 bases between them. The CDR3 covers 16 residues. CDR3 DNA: TGTGCCAGCACCCCCATGGAGCGTATAACTAATTCACCCCTCCACTTT. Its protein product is CASTPMERITNSPLHF.

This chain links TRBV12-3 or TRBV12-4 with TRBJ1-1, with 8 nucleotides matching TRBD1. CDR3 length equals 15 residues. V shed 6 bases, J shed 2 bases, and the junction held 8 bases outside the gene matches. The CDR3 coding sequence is TGTGCCAGCAGGTCGGGACAGGAATTTAACACTGAAGCTTTCTTT. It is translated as CASRSGQEFNTEAFF.

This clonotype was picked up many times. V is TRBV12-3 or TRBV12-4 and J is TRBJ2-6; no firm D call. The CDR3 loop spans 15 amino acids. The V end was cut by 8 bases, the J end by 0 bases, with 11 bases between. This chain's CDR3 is CASSPRISGANVLTF. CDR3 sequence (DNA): TGTGCCAGCTCACCAAGGATCTCTGGGGCCAACGTCCTGACTTTC.

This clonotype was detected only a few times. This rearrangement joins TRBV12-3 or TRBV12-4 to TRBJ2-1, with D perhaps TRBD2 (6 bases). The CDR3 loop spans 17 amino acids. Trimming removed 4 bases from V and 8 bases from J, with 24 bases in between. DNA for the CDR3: TGTGCCAGCAGTTCCGGGACGCAGGAGGGGTATTTTGATGAGCAGTTCTTC. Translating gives CASSSGTQEGYFDEQFF.

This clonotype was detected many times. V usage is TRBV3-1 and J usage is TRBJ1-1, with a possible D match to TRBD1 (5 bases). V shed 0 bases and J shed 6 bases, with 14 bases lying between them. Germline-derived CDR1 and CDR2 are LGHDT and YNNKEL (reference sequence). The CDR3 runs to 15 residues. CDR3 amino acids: CASSQDWSGVPEAFF. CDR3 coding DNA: TGTGCCAGCAGCCAAGATTGGTCGGGGGTGCCTGAAGCTTTCTTT.

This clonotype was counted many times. The CDR3 spells CASSFLPGGNTEAFF. CDR3 nucleotides: TGTGCCAGCAGTTTCCTTCCAGGGGGGAACACTGAAGCTTTCTTT. The chain combines TRBV27 with TRBJ1-1; 7 bases align to TRBD1. V lost 3 bases to trimming and J lost 1 base; unmatched junction nucleotides: 5. The germline V gene has CDR1 MNHEY and CDR2 SMNVEV (reference sequence). There are 15 residues in the CDR3.

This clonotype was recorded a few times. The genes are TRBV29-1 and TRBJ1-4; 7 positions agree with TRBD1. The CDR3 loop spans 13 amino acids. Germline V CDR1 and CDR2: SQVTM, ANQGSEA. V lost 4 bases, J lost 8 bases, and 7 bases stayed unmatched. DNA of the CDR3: TGCAGCGTTGCTGGACAGGCTGACGAAAAACTGTTTTTT. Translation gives CSVAGQADEKLFF.

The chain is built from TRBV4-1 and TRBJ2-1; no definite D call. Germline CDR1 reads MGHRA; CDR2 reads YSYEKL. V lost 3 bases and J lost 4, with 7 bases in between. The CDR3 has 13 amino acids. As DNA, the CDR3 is TGCGCCAGCAGCCAGTCCTATTACAATGAGCAGTTCTTC. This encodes CASSQSYYNEQFF.

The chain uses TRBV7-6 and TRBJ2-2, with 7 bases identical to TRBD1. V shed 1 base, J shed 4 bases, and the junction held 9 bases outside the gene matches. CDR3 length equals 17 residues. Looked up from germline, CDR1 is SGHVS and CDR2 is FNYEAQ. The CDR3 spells CASSLGRMTGSTGELFF. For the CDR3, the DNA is TGTGCCAGCAGCTTAGGTAGAATGACAGGGTCCACCGGGGAGCTGTTTTTT.

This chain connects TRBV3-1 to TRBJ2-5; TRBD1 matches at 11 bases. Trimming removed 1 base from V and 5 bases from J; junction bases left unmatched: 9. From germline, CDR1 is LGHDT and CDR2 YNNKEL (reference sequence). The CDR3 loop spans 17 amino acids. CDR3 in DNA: TGTGCCAGCAGCCAAGCCCGGGACAGGGGGTGGAGGGAGACCCAGTACTTC. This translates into CASSQARDRGWRETQYF.

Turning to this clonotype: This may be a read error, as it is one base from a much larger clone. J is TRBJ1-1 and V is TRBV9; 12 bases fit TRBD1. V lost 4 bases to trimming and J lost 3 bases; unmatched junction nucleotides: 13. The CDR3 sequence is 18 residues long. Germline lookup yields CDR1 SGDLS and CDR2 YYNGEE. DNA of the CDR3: TGTGCCAGCAGCATAGCCTCCGGGACAGGGGGCTGGGACACTGAAGCTTTCTTT. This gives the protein CASSIASGTGGWDTEAFF.

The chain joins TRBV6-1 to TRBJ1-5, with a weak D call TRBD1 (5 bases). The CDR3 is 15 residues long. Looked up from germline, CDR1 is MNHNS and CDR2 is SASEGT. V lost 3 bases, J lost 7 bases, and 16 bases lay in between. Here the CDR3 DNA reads TGTGCCAGCAGTGATCGAGGGGTCCAACTACAGCCCCAGCATTTT. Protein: CASSDRGVQLQPQHF.

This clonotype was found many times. CDR3 sequence: CASSSGLHSEQYF. The CDR3 DNA reads as TGTGCCAGCAGCTCTGGACTTCATTCCGAGCAGTACTTC. The V gene is TRBV11-2, the J gene TRBJ2-7, with D possibly matching TRBD2 (5 bases). Germline V gene sequence: CDR1 SGHAT, CDR2 FQNNGV. Trimming took off 4 bases at V and 6 bases at J, with 13 bases between the two ends. The CDR3 totals 13 residues.

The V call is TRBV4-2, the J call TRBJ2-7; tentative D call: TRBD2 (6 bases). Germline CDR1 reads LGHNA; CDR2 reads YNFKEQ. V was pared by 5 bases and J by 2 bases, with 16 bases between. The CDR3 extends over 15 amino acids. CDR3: CASSAGSDGAYEQYF. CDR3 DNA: TGTGCCAGCAGCGCGGGGAGTGACGGAGCCTACGAGCAGTACTTC.

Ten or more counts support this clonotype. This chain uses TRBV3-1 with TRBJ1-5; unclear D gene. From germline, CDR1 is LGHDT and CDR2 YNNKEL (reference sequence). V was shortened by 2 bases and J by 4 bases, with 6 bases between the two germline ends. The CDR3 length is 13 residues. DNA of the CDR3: TGTGCCAGCAGCCAAACAGCAAATCAGCCCCAGCATTTT. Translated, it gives CASSQTANQPQHF. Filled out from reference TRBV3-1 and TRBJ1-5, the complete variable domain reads DTAVSQTPKYLVTQMGNDKSIKCEQNLGHDTMYWYKQDSKKFLKIMFSYNNKELIINETVPNRFSPKSPDKAHLNLHINSLELGDSAVYFCASSQTANQPQHFGDGTRLSIL.

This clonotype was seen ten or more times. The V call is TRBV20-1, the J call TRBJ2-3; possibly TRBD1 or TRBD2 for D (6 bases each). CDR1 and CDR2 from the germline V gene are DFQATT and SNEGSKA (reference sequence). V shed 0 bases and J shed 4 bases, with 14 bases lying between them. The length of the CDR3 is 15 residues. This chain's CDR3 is CSARDSQGRPDTQYF. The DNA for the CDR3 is TGCAGTGCTAGAGATTCCCAGGGGAGGCCAGATACGCAGTATTTT.

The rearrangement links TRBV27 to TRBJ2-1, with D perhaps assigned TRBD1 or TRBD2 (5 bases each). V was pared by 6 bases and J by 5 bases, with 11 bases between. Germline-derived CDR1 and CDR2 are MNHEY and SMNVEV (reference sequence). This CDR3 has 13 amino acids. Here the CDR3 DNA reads TGTGCCAGCAGAGGGGAGTTACACAATGAGCAGTTCTTC. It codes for CASRGELHNEQFF.